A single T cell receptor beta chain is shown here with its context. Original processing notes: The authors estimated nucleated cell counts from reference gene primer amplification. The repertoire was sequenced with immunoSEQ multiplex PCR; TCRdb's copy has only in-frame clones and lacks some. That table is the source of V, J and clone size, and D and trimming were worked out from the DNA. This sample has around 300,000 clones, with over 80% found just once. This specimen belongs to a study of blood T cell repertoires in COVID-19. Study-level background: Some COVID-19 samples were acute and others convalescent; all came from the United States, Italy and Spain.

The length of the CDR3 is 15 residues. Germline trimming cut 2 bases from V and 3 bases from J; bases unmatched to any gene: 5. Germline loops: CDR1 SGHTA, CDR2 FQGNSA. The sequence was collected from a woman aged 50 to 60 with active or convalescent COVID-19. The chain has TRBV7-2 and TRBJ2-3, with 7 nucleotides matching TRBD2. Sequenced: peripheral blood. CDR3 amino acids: CASSLLTSQTDTQYF. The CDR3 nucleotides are TGTGCCAGCAGCTTATTGACTAGCCAGACAGATACGCAGTATTTT.